This T cell receptor beta chain was sequenced during a study of T cell repertoires in cytomegalovirus infection. TCRdb independently ran MiXCR on the reads; one entry per CDR3 protein. Of fewer than 250,000 distinct CDR3 sequences in the sample, 9% to 15% are singletons; the top ten hold 1.5% to 2%. This CDR3 region has 15 residues. Germline CDR1 and CDR2: PRHDT and FYEKMQ (reference sequence). V lost 5 bases, J lost 3 bases, and 4 bases stayed unmatched. The V gene is TRBV13, the J gene TRBJ1-4; 9 positions match TRBD1. The origin of this receptor is a human donor in good health (CMV status not recorded). Some clones in this sample may be carry-over from other donors' samples. The sequencing input was PBMCs. This CDR3 reads CASSPRTGANEKLFF. The CDR3 coding sequence is TGTGCCAGCAGCCCCCGGACAGGGGCTAATGAAAAACTGTTTTTT. Full variable domain (outside the CDR3, taken from reference TRBV13 and TRBJ1-4): AAGVIQSPRHLIKEKRETATLKCYPIPRHDTVYWYQQGPGQDPQFLISFYEKMQSDKGSIPDRFSAQQFSDYHSELNMSSLELGDSALYFCASSPRTGANEKLFFGSGTQLSVL.